This note documents a single T cell receptor (beta chain) sequence. Repertoires were generated with immunoSEQ multiplex PCR, while TCRdb's copy carries only in-frame clones and drops some. The data show around 84,000 clones, with 70% to 90% seen just once and about a tenth held by the top ten. The data belong to a study of T cell responses to AZD1222 COVID-19 vaccine. The material sequenced was peripheral blood, taken on day 0 of MenACWY control vaccination. The source is an adult in good health.

In DNA, the CDR3 is TGTGCCACCAGTGACCCCCGGGGGGTCACCGGGGAGCTGTTTTTT. It translates to CATSDPRGVTGELFF. V is TRBV24-1 and J is TRBJ2-2; 7 nucleotides agree with TRBD2. This CDR3 spans 15 amino acids. In germline, CDR1 is KGHDR, CDR2 SFDVKD. With V trimmed by 4 bases and J by 4 bases, 5 bases remained unmatched.